These 2 T cell receptor beta chains originate from one sample sequenced in a study of T cells after posttransplantation cyclophosphamide. Assay used: immunoSEQ multiplex PCR; TCRdb lists only in-frame clones, some missing. The sample consists of about 31,000 clones, about nine tenths of them appearing once. The naive gate required viable CD3+CD4+ or CD3+CD8+ cells with CCR7+CD45RA+CD45RO-CD95-CD27+CD28+ phenotype. Sequencing was carried out using naive CD4+ T cells sorted from PBMCs. The receptors come from a woman aged 60-75 years in good health, CMV-negative, and a related stem cell transplant donor.

This chain links TRBV18 with TRBJ2-7; 8 bases are a match to TRBD2. From germline, CDR1 is KGHSH and CDR2 LQKENI. The CDR3 consists of 15 residues. Unmatched junction bases numbered 4, after V lost 3 bases and J lost 0 bases. CDR3: CASSPRSGSSYEQYF. Here the CDR3 DNA reads TGTGCCAGCTCACCTCGCAGCGGGAGCTCCTACGAGCAGTACTTC.

V gene TRBV9 combines with J gene TRBJ1-2, with D perhaps TRBD1 (5 bases). V was clipped by 4 bases and J by 7 bases, with 20 bases between them. Germline assignment: CDR1 SGDLS and CDR2 YYNGEE. The CDR3 has 15 residues. This CDR3 is CASSLGGYRPSGYTF. The CDR3 bases are TGTGCCAGCAGCCTCGGGGGGTACCGACCTAGTGGCTACACCTTC.